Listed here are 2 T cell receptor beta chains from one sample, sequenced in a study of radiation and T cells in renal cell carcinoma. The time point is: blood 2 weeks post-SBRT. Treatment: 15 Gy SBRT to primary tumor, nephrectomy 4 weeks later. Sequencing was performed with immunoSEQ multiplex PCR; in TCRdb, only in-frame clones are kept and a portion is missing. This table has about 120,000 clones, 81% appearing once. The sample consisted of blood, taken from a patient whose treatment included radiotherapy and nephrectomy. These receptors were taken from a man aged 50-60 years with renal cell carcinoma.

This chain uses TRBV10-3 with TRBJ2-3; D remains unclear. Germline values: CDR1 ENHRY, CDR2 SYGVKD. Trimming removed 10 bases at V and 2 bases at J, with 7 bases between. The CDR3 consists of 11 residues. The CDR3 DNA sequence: TGTGCCACCATGTCCACAGATACGCAGTATTTT. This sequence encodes CATMSTDTQYF.

The DNA of the CDR3 is TGTGCCAGCAGTTTAGTGCGGGAGACCCAGTACTTC. The encoded protein is CASSLVRETQYF. This chain uses TRBV28 with TRBJ2-5; D unclear. V was clipped by 2 bases and J by 5 bases, with 6 bases between them. The CDR3 runs to 12 residues. Germline values: CDR1 MDHEN, CDR2 SYDVKM.